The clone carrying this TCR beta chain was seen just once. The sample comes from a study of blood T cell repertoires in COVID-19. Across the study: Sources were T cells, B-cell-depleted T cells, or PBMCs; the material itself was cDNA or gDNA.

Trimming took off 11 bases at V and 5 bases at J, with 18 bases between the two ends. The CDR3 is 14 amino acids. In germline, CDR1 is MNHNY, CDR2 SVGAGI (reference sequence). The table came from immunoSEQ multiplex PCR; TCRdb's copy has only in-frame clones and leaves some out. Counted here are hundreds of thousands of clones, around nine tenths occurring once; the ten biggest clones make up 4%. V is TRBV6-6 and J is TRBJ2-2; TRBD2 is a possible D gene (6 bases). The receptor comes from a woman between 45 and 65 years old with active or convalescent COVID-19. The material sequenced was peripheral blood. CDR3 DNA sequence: TGTGCCTCTACTCGGGAGATAAGAACCGGGGAGCTGTTTTTT. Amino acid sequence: CASTREIRTGELFF.